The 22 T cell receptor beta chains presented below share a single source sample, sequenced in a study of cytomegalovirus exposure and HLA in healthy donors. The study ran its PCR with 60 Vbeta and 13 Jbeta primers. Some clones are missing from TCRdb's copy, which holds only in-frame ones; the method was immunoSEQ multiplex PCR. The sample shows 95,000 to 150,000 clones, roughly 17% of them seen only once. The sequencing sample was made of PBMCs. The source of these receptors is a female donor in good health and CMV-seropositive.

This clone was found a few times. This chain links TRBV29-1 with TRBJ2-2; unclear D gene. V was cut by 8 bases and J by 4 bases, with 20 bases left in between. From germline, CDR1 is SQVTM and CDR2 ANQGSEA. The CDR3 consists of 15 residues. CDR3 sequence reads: CSFRGFQPGTGELFF. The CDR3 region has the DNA TGCAGCTTTAGAGGATTCCAACCGGGCACCGGGGAGCTGTTTTTT.

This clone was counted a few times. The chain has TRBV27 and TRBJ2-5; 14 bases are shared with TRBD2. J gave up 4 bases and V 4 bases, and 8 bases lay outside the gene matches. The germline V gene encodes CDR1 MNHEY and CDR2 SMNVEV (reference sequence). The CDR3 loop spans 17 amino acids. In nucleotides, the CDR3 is TGTGCCAGCAGTTACGGGACTAGCGGGAGATGGAGAGAGACCCAGTACTTC. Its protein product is CASSYGTSGRWRETQYF.

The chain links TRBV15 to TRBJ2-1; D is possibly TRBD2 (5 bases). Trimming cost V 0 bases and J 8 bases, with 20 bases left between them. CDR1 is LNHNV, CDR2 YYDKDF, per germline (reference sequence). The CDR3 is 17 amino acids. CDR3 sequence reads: CATSRDLLEALRDEQFF. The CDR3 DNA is TGTGCCACCAGCAGAGATCTGCTGGAGGCTTTGAGGGATGAGCAGTTCTTC.

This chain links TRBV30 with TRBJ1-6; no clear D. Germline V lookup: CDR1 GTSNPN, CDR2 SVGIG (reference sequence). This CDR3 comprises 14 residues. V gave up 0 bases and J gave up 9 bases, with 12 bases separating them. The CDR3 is CAWSVTRRSSPLHF. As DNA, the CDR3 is TGTGCCTGGAGTGTAACCCGACGGAGTTCACCCCTCCACTTT.

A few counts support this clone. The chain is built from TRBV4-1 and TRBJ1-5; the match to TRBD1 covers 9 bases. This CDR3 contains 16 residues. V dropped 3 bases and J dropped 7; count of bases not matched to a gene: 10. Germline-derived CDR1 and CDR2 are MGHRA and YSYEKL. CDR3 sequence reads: CASSHPKTGGDQPQHF. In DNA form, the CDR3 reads TGCGCCAGCAGCCATCCCAAAACAGGGGGCGACCAGCCCCAGCATTTT.

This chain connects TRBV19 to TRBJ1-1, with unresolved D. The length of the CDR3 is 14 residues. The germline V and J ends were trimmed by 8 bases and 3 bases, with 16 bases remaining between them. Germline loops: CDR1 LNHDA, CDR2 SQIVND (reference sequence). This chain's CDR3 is CASCRGVRDTEAFF. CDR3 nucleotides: TGTGCCAGTTGTCGAGGAGTTCGGGACACTGAAGCTTTCTTT.

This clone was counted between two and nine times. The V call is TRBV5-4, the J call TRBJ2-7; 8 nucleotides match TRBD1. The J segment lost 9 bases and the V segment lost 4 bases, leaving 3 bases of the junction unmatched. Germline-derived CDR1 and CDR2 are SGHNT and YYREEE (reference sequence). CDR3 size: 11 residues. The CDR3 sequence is CASSPGQGQYF. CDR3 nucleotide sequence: TGTGCCAGCAGCCCCGGACAGGGGCAGTACTTC.

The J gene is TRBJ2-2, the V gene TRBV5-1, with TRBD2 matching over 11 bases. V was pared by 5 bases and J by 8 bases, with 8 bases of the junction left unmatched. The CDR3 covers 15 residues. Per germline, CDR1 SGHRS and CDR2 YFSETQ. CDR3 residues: CASRIAGGPKGELFF. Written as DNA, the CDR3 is TGCGCCAGCAGGATAGCGGGAGGGCCGAAGGGGGAGCTGTTTTTT.

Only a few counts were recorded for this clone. In nucleotides, the CDR3 is TGTGCCAGCAGCGGGAGGGGGAACACTGAAGCTTTCTTT. As protein: CASSGRGNTEAFF. The V gene is TRBV6-1, the J gene TRBJ1-1, with D possibly being TRBD1 (5 bases). Germline loops: CDR1 MNHNS, CDR2 SASEGT. The CDR3 runs 13 residues. With 6 bases removed from V and 1 base from J, the gap between germline ends came to 9 bases.

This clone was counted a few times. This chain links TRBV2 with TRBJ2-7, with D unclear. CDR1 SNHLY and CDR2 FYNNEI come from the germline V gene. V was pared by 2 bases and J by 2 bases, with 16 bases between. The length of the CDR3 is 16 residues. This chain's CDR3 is CASSELLNQLTYEQYF. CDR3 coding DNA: TGTGCCAGCAGTGAATTGTTGAATCAACTTACCTACGAGCAGTACTTC.

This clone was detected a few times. The CDR3 is CAWSVQVYGYTF. CDR3 nucleotide sequence: TGTGCCTGGAGTGTACAAGTCTATGGCTACACCTTC. V and J are TRBV30 and TRBJ1-2; unclear D gene. Germline CDR1 reads GTSNPN; CDR2 reads SVGIG (reference sequence). V gave up 0 bases and J gave up 4 bases, with 6 bases separating them. The CDR3 covers 12 residues.

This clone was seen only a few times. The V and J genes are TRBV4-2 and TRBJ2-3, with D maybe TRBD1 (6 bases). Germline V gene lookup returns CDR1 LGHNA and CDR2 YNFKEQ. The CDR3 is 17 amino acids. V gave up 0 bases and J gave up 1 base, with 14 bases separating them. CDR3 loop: CASSQDVGAAGTDTQYF. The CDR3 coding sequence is TGTGCCAGCAGCCAAGATGTGGGGGCCGCGGGCACAGATACGCAGTATTTT.

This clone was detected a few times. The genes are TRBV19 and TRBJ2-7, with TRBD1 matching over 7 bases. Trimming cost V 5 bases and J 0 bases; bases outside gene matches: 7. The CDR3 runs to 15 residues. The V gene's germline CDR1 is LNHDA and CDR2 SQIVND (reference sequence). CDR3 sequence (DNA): TGTGCCAGTAGTCGTGCCGGGACAGACTCCTACGAGCAGTACTTC. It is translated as CASSRAGTDSYEQYF.

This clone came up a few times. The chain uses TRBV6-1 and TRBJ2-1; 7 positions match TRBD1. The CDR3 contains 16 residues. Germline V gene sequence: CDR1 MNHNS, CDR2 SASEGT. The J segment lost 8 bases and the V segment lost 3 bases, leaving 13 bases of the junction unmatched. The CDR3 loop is CASSDRKGALVDEQFF. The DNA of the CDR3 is TGTGCCAGCAGTGATAGAAAGGGGGCGCTTGTCGATGAGCAGTTCTTC.

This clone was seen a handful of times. The chain's CDR3 is CASSLDRVRGYTF. CDR3 coding DNA: TGTGCCAGCAGCCTAGACAGGGTGAGGGGCTACACCTTC. This rearrangement joins TRBV28 to TRBJ1-2; 7 nucleotides align to TRBD1. The CDR3 is 13 residues long. Trimming took 6 bases from V and 8 from J; bases not matched to a gene: 9. Germline lookup yields CDR1 MDHEN and CDR2 SYDVKM.

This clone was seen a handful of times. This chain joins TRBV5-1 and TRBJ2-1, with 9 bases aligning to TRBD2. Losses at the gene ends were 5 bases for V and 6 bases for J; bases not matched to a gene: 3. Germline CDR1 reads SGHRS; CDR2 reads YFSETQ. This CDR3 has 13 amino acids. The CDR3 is CASSLAGFNEQFF. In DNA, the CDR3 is TGCGCCAGCAGTCTAGCGGGGTTCAATGAGCAGTTCTTC.

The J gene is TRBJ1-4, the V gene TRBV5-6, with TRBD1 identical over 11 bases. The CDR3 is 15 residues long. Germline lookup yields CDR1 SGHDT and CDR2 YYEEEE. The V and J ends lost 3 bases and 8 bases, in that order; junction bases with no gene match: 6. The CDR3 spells CASSWGTGGSEKLFF. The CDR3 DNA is TGTGCCAGCAGCTGGGGGACAGGGGGTAGCGAAAAACTGTTTTTT.

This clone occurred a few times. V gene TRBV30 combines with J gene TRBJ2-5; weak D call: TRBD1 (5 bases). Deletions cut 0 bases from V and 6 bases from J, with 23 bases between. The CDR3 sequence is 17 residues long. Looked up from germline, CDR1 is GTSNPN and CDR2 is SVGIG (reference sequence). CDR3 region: CAWSVLRGQSVIKTQYF. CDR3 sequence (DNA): TGTGCCTGGAGTGTACTAAGGGGCCAGAGTGTGATCAAGACCCAGTACTTC.

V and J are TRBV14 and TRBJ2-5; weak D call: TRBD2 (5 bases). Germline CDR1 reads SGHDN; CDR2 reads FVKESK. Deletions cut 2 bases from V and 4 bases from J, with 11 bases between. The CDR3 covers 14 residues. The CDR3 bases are TGTGCCAGCAGCCAAACAGCGGCAGGAGAGACCCAGTACTTC. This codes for CASSQTAAGETQYF.

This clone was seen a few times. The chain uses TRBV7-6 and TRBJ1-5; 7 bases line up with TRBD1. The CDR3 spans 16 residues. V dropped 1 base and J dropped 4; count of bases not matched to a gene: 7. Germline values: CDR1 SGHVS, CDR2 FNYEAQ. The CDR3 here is CASSLGVWDSNQPQHF. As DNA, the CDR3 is TGTGCCAGCAGCTTAGGTGTGTGGGACAGTAATCAGCCCCAGCATTTT.

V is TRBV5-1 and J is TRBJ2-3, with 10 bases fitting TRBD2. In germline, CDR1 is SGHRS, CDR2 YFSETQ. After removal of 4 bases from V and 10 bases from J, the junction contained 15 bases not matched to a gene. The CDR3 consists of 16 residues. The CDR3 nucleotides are TGCGCCAGCAGCCTTAATGGCCCGGGACTAGCGTCTGCGCAGTATTTT. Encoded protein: CASSLNGPGLASAQYF.

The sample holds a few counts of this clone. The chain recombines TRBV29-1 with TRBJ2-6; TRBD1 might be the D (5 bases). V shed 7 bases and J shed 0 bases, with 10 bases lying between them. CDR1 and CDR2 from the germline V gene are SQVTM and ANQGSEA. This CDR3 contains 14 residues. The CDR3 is CSARTFSGANVLTF. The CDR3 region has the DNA TGCAGCGCCCGGACATTCTCTGGGGCCAACGTCCTGACTTTC.